The present entry profiles one TCR beta chain with its context. The data originate from a study of T cells in Graves' hyperthyroidism and ophthalmopathy. CDR3 size: 14 residues. The TCR beta CDR3 regions underwent amplification using RNA transcripts as the source. HTBI primers were the set used in a first-round RT-PCR of the TCR CDR3. TCRdb ran MiXCR on the multiplex PCR reads and lists one entry per CDR3 protein. This repertoire shows around 340,000 distinct CDR3 sequences, roughly a sixth found once; its top ten account for roughly 35%. This TCR came from a woman in her twenties or thirties with Graves' hyperthyroidism that later progressed to Graves' ophthalmopathy. The V call is TRBV12-3 or TRBV12-4, the J call TRBJ2-2; a possible D gene is TRBD1 (6 bases). The end of the DNA aligns better with TRBJ1-1, so the J call may be wrong. What was sequenced was blood. For the CDR3, the DNA is TGTGCCAGCAGTTTCCAAAGGGGGGGGAACGGAGCTTTCTTT. This translates into CASSFQRGGNGAFF.